This TCR beta chain was identified during a study of blood T cell repertoires in COVID-19 (dated by TCRdb to 2020 to 2021). Background for the entire study: Samples from collaborators originated in the United States, Italy and Spain and spanned both the acute and convalescent phases of COVID-19. The samples were drawn from the first 160 participants of the ongoing ImmuneRACE study and from roughly 1,300 subjects provided by 6 global collaborators. Where available, HLA class I and class II types were obtained from metadata supplied by the sample provider rather than from assay-based typing. The repertoires were released in a freely available public database intended as a resource for research on the immune response to SARS-CoV-2. Deeply sampled blood TCRbeta repertoires from subjects exposed to, actively infected with, or recovered from COVID-19 were included in the dataset. Sample metadata almost always included a de-identified subject ID, COVID-19 status, age in years and sex. The prospective study material was composed of cDNA or gDNA derived from T cells, B-cell-depleted T cells, or PBMCs.

This clone occurred a few times. The antigen this receptor binds is unknown. No per-base quality is available; no much larger clone lies one base away. The CDR3 goes from the cysteine to the phenylalanine over 15 residues. This entry keeps only the CDR3 DNA: 45 bases, framed from base 1. Germline trimming amounts to 4 bases on V and 4 bases on J, with 9 as the count of junction bases outside the gene matches. The germline V gene supplies CDR1 MDHEN and CDR2 SYDVKM. General conclusions and limits of the study: How much clinical and demographic metadata was included differed by source and by participant, and the metadata was provided uncurated.

Collaborating institutions collected whole blood in K2EDTA tubes following their own protocols. For TCRbeta analysis, collaborators shipped samples in one of three forms: frozen whole blood, isolated PBMCs, or DNA extracted from either of those sample types. The immunoSEQ Assay, a bias-controlled multiplex PCR, was used to amplify TCRbeta CDR3 regions from genomic DNA. In the source study's methods: The number of nucleated cells in each sample was estimated from the amplification of reference gene primers within the assay. To quantify the absolute abundance of each unique TCRbeta CDR3 rearrangement, sequence reads were collapsed and filtered. For each sample, productive Simpson clonality was calculated as the square root of Simpson's diversity index across productive rearrangements. TCRdb stores this immuneACCESS table with in-frame sequences only. Part of the clones is absent; in the studies checked, under half of the shortfall reflects unresolved V genes, and no reason is known for the rest. The D gene and trimming were derived from the DNA, and the V and J assignments and clone size from that table. Within this sample are over 55,000 clones, with over 70% of them counted one time only. The top ten clonotypes cover around 30% of the sample.

The specimen was peripheral blood. The receptor chain draws on TRBV28 and TRBJ1-1, with TRBD1 matching 7 junction bases. This clonotype originated in a human donor in a cohort sampled during active COVID-19. At the DNA level, the sequence is TGTGCCAGCAGTTCCATGACAGGGAGAGGCACTGAAGCTTTCTTT. It translates to CASSSMTGRGTEAFF.